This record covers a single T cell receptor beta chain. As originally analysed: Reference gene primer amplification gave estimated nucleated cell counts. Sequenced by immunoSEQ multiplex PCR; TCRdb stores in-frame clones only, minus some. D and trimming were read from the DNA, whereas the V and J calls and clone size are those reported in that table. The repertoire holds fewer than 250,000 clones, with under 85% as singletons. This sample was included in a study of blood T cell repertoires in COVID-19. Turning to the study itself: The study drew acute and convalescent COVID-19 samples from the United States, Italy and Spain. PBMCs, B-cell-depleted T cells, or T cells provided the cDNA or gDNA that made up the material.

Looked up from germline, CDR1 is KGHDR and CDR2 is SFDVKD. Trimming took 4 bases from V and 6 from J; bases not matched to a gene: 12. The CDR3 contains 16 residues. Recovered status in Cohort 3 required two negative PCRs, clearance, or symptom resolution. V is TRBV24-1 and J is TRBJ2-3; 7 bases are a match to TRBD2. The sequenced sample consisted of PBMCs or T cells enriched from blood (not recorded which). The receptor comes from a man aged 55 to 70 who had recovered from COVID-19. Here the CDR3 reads CATSDPLGGVVDTQYF. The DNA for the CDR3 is TGTGCCACCAGTGACCCTTTGGGGGGGGTGGTGGATACGCAGTATTTT.